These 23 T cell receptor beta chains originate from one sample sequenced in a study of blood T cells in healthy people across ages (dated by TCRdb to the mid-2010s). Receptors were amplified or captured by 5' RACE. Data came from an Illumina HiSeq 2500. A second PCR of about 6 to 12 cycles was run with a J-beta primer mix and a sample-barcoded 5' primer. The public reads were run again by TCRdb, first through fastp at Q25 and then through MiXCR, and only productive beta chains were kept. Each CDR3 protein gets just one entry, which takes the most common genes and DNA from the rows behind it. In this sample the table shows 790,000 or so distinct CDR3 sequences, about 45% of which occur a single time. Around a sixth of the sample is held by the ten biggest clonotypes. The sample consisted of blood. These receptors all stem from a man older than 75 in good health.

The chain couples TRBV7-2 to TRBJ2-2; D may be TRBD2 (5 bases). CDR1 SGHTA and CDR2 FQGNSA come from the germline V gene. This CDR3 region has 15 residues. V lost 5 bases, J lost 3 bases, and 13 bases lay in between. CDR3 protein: CASSPEGSYTGELFF. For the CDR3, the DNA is TGTGCCAGCAGCCCCGAGGGCTCCTACACCGGGGAGCTGTTTTTT.

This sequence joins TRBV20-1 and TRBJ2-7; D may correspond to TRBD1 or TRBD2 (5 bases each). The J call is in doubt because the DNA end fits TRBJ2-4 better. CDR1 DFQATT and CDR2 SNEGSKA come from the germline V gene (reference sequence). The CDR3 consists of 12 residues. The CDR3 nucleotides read TGCAGTGCTAGAGTGGGGGAGAGCATTCAGTACTTC. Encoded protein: CSARVGESIQYF.

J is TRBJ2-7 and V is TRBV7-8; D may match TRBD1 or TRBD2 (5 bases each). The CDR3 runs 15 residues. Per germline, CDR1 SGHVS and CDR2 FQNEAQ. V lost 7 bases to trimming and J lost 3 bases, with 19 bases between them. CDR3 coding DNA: TGTGCCAGCAACGAGGGTGGGGCCCTATACTACGAGCAGTACTTC. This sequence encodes CASNEGGALYYEQYF.

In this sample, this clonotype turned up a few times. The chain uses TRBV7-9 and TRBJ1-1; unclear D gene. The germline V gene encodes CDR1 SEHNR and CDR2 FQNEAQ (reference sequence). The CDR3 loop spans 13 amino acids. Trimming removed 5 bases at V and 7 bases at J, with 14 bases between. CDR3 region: CASSVEIGREAFF. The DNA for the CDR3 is TGTGCCAGCAGCGTAGAAATCGGGCGTGAAGCTTTCTTT.

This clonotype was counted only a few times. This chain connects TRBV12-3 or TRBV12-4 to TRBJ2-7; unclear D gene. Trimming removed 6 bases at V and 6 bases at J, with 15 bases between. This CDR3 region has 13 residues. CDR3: CASRPGNYCEQYF. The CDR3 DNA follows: TGTGCCAGCAGACCTGGGAATTACTGCGAGCAGTACTTC.

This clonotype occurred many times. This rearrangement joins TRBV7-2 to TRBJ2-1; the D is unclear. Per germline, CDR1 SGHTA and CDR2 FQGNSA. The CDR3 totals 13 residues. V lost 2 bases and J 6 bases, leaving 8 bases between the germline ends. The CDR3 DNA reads TGTGCCAGCAGCTTATTTCTCCTCAATGAGCAGTTCTTC. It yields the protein CASSLFLLNEQFF.

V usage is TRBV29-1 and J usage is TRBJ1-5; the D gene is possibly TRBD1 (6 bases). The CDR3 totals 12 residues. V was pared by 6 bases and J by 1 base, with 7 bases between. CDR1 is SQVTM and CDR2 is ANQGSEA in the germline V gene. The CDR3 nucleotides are TGCAGCGTCCAGGGGAGCAATCAGCCCCAGCATTTT. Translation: CSVQGSNQPQHF.

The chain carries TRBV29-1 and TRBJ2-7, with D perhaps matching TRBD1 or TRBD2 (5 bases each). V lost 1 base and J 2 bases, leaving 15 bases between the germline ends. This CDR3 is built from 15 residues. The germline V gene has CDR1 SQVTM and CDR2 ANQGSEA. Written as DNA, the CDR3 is TGCAGCGTTGAAGGCCCCTATGAGGGGACCTACGAGCAGTACTTC. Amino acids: CSVEGPYEGTYEQYF.

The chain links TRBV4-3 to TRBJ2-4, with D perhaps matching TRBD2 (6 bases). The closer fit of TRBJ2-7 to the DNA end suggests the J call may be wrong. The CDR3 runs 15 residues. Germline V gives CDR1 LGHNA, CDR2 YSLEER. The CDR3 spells CASSQDRAGIYEQYF. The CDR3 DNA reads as TGCGCCAGCAGCCAAGATCGGGCGGGGATCTACGAGCAGTACTTC.

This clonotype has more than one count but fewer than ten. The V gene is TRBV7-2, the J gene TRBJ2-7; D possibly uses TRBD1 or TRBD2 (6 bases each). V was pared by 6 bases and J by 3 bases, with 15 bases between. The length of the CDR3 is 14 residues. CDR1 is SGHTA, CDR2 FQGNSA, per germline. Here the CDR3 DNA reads TGTGCCAGCAGGGAGGGACTCAGGGGCTACGAGCAGTACTTC. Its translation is CASREGLRGYEQYF.

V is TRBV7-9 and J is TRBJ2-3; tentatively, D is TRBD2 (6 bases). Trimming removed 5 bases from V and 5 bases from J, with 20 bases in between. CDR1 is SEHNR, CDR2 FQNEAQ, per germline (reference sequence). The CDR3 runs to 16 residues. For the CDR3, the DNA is TGTGCCAGCAGCCCCGTCCGGGAGTTCCCTATAGATACGCAGTATTTT. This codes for CASSPVREFPIDTQYF.

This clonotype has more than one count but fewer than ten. The CDR3 reads CASSWEGGSYNEQFF. In DNA form, the CDR3 reads TGCGCCAGCAGCTGGGAGGGGGGCTCCTACAATGAGCAGTTCTTC. The chain has TRBV5-1 and TRBJ2-1; possible D gene TRBD2, 7 bases. V gave up 3 bases and J gave up 0 bases, with 10 bases separating them. CDR1 is SGHRS and CDR2 is YFSETQ in the germline V gene. This CDR3 is built from 15 residues.

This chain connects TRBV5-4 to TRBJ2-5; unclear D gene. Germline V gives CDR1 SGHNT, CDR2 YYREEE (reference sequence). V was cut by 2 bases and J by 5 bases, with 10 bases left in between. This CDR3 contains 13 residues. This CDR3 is CASSFVDRETQYF. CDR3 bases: TGTGCCAGCAGCTTTGTGGATCGGGAGACCCAGTACTTC.

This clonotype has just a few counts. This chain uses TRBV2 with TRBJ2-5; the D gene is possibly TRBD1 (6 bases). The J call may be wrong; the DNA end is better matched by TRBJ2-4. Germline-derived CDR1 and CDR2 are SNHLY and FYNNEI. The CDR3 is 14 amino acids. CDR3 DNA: TGTGCCAGCAGGCTACAGGGAGTTGAGAACATTCAGTACTTC. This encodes CASRLQGVENIQYF.

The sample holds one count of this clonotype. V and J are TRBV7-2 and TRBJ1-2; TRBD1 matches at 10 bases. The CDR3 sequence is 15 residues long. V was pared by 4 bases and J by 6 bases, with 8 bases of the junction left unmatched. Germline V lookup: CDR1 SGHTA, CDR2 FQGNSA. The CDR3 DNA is TGTGCCAGCAGCTCCGCGGGACAGGGGTTCGATGGCTACACCTTC. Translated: CASSSAGQGFDGYTF. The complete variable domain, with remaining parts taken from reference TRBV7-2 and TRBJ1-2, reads GAGVSQSPSNKVTEKGKDVELRCDPISGHTALYWYRQSLGQGLEFLIYFQGNSAPDKSGLPSDRFSAERTGGSVSTLTIQRTQQEDSAVYLCASSSAGQGFDGYTFGSGTRLTVV.

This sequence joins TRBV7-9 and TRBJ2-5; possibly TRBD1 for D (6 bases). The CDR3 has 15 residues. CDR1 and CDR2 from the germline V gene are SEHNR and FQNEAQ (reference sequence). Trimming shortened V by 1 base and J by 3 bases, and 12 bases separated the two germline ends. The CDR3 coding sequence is TGTGCCAGCAGCTTAGTTGGCGCAGGGGAAGAGACCCAGTACTTC. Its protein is CASSLVGAGEETQYF.

CDR3 protein: CASSQDVEPRVSQPQHF. CDR3 coding DNA: TGTGCCAGCAGCCAAGATGTTGAACCTCGGGTCAGCCAGCCCCAGCATTTT. The rearrangement uses TRBV4-2 and TRBJ1-5; no clear D gene. This CDR3 is 17 amino acids long. CDR1 is LGHNA, CDR2 YNFKEQ, per germline. Trimming shortened V by 0 bases and J by 7 bases, and 19 bases separated the two germline ends.

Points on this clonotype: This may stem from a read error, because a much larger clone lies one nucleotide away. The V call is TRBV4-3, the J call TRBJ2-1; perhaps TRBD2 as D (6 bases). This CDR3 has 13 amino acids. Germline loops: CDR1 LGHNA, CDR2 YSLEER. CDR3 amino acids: CTSSPGTVDEQFF. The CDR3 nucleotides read TGCACCAGCAGCCCGGGGACTGTGGATGAGCAGTTCTTC.

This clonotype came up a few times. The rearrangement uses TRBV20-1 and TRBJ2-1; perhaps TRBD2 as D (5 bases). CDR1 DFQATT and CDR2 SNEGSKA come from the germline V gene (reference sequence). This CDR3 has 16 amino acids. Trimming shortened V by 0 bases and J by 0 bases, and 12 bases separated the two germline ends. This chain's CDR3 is CSARDSAVSSYNEQFF. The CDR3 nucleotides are TGCAGTGCTAGAGATAGCGCGGTTAGCTCCTACAATGAGCAGTTCTTC.

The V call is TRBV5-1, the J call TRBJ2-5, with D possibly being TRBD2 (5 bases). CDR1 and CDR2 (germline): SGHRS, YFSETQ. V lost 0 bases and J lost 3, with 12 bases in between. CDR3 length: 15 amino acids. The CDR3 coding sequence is TGCGCCAGCAGCTTGGCCGGGGTTCGCGAAGAGACCCAGTACTTC. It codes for CASSLAGVREETQYF.

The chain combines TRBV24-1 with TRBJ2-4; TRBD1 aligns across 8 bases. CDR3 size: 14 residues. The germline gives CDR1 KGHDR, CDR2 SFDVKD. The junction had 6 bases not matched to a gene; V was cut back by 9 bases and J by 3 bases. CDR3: CATEEGQDKNIQYF. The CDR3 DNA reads TGTGCCACCGAAGAGGGACAGGACAAAAACATTCAGTACTTC.

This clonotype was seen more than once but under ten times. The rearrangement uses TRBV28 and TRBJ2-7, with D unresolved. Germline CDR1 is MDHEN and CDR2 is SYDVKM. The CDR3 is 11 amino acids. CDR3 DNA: TGTGCACCTCCGTGCTCCTACGAGCAGTACTTC. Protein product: CAPPCSYEQYF.

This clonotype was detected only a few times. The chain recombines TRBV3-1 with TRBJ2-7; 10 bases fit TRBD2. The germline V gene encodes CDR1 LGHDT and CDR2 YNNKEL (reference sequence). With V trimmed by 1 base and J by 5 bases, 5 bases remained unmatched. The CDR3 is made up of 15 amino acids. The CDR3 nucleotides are TGTGCCAGCAGCCAAGGGCTAGCGGGAGCCCACGAGCAGTACTTC. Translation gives CASSQGLAGAHEQYF.